The subject of this entry is one TCR beta chain. Method: immunoSEQ multiplex PCR; TCRdb's copy keeps in-frame clones and lacks some. Of under 150,000 clones listed, about four fifths are singletons. The data stem from a study of blood T cell repertoires in COVID-19. V trimming: 3 bases; J trimming: 3 bases; junction bases outside the gene matches: 1. From germline, CDR1 is SGHRS and CDR2 YFSETQ. The CDR3 consists of 15 residues. The sample consisted of peripheral blood. The chain employs TRBV5-1 and TRBJ2-1; TRBD2 aligns across 12 bases. The receptor's source is a human donor in a cohort sampled during active COVID-19. The CDR3 coding sequence is TGCGCCAGCAGCTGGACTAGCGGGGTCTACAATGAGCAGTTCTTC. Translating it yields CASSWTSGVYNEQFF.